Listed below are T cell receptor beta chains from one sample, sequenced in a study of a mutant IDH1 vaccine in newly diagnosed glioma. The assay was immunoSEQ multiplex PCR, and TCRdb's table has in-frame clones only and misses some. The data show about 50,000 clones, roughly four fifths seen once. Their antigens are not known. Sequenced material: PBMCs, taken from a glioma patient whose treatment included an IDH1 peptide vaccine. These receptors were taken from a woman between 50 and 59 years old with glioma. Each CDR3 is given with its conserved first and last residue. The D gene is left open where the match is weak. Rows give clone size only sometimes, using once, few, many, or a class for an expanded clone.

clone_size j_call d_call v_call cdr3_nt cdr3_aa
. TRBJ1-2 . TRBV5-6 TGTGCCAGCAGCGCAGGGACGGAGTCGTATGGCTACACCTTC CASSAGTESYGYTF
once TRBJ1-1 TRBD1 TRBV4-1 TGCGCCAGCAGCCAACCTACAGGGGAGACTGAAGCTTTCTTT CASSQPTGETEAFF
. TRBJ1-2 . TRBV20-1 TGCAGTGCTAAGGGGGGGGTTGGCTACACCTTC CSAKGGVGYTF
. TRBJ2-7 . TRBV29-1 TGCAGCGTTGATAGTGGGCTAGGCAACTACGAGCAGTACTTC CSVDSGLGNYEQYF
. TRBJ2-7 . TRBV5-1 TGCGCCAGCAGGCCGATAACGCGTTCAGAGCAGTACTTC CASRPITRSEQYF
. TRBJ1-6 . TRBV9 TGTGCCAGCAGCGTAGCTACGGGAAGCTATTCACCCCTCCACTTT CASSVATGSYSPLHF
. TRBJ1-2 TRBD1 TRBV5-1 TGCGCCAGCAGCTTGGAAGCAGGGGGCTATGGCTACACCTTC CASSLEAGGYGYTF
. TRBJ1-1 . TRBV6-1 TGTGCCAGCAGTGAGCGGGGCACTGAAGCTTTCTTT CASSERGTEAFF
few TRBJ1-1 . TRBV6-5 TGTGCCAGCAGGCGAGGCCAAACGGCGACTGAAGCTTTCTTT CASRRGQTATEAFF
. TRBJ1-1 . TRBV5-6 TGTGCCAGCAGCTTGGTTGGCCAAAAATCCACTGAAGCTTTCTTT CASSLVGQKSTEAFF
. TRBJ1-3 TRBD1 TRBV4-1 TGCGCCAGCAGCCAGGGGGTTACAGGGGCAGGAAACACCATATATTTT CASSQGVTGAGNTIYF
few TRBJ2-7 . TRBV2 TGTGCCAGCACTGTACGGGCCTACGAGCAGTACTTC CASTVRAYEQYF
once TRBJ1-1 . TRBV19 TGTGCCAGTACCATAGGGACGGCTAACACTGAAGCTTTCTTT CASTIGTANTEAFF
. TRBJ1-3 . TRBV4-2 TGTGCCAGCAGCCACTTGGCCGGGGGAAATGGAAACACCATATATTTT CASSHLAGGNGNTIYF
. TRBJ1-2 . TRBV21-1 TGTGCCAGCAGTCCTAAGGGGAAGGGACAGGGCCAAGGCTACACCTTC CASSPKGKGQGQGYTF
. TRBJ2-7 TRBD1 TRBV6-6 TGTGCCAGCAGTTCCCCGGACAGGGGAGGCGAGCAGTACTTC CASSSPDRGGEQYF
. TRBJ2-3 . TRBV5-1 TGCGCCAGCAGCTTGGAAGTCACAGATACGCAGTATTTT CASSLEVTDTQYF
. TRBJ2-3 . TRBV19 TGTGCCAGTACGGTCGGGTCTAGCACAGATACGCAGTATTTT CASTVGSSTDTQYF
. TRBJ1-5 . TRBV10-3 TGTGCCATCAGTGATAACCCGGGCAGTGATTCAAATCAGCCCCAGCATTTT CAISDNPGSDSNQPQHF
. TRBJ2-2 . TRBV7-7 TGTGCCAGCAGCCCCACAGCTACCGGGGAGCTGTTTTTT CASSPTATGELFF
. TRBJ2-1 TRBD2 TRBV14 TGTGCCAGCAGCCAAGCGAAGGGACGGGGGGGTGACGCCCGAAGGTCCTACAATGAGCAGTTCTTC CASSQAKGRGGDARRSYNEQFF
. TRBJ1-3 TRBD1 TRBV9 TGTGCCAGCACCACACAGGGGGCGGCTGGAAACACCATATATTTT CASTTQGAAGNTIYF
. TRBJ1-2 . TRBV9 TGTGCCAGCAGCGCCACTAGACAGTCTGGCTACACCTTC CASSATRQSGYTF
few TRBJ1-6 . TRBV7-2 TGTGCCAGCAGCCTGGACATTGTCTCACCCCTCCACTTT CASSLDIVSPLHF
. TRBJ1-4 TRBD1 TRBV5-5 TGTGCCAGCAGCTTGGTTCCGGGACAGGGTAATGAAAAACTGTTTTTT CASSLVPGQGNEKLFF
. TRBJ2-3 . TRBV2 TGTGCCAGCAGTGACGGGCTTCCGGATACGCAGTATTTT CASSDGLPDTQYF
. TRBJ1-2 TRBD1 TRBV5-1 TGTGCCAGCAGCTCTGACAGGGGCTATGGCTACACCTTC CASSSDRGYGYTF
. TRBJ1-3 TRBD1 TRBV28 TGTGCCAGCGGCAGGGGGCGCGGCTCTGGAAACACCATATATTTT CASGRGRGSGNTIYF
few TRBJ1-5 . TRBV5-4 TGTGCCAGCAGCTTGGACAATCAGCCCCAGCATTTT CASSLDNQPQHF